The T cell receptor beta chain under discussion was sequenced for a study of glioma-infiltrating T cells after dendritic cell vaccination. About the study: Treatment, given 2003 to 2012, was autologous tumor lysate-pulsed dendritic cell vaccination. Autologous tumor lysate was loaded overnight onto monocyte-derived dendritic cells grown seven days with IL-4 and GM-CSF.

Germline V gene sequence: CDR1 LNHNV, CDR2 YYDKDF (reference sequence). The CDR3 has 15 amino acids. The ends lost 8 bases at V and 6 bases at J; junction bases unmatched: 8. Regarding time point: after dendritic cell vaccination, including at tumor progression/relapse. Up to about 2 ug genomic DNA was used for TCRB CDR3 amplification. Primers: 60 V beta forward and 13 J beta reverse. Sequencing used immunoSEQ multiplex PCR; TCRdb keeps in-frame clones, though not all of them. The sample lists approximately 90,000 clones; approximately 75% were seen once. The TCR was taken from a human donor with glioblastoma. The gene calls are TRBV15 and TRBJ2-3; 13 nucleotides agree with TRBD2. This specimen was blood, taken after dendritic cell vaccination. CDR3 loop: CATGGLAGSLDTQYF. The CDR3 region has the DNA TGTGCCACCGGGGGACTAGCGGGGAGCCTGGATACGCAGTATTTT.